This T cell receptor beta chain was documented in a study of technical replicates of blood from several donors. V shed 7 bases, J shed 0 bases, and the junction held 6 bases outside the gene matches. Germline V lookup: CDR1 LNHDA, CDR2 SQIVND (reference sequence). The CDR3 is 15 residues long. Profiled with immunoSEQ multiplex PCR; TCRdb holds only in-frame clones, not every one. Here the sample spans about 75,000 clones, around 97% being singletons. Sequenced material: T cells isolated from PBMCs. This rearrangement joins TRBV19 to TRBJ2-3; 8 bases fit TRBD1. The clonotype comes from a human donor in good health. Here the CDR3 DNA reads TGTGCCAGTACCAAACGGACAGGGAGCACAGATACGCAGTATTTT. Amino acid sequence: CASTKRTGSTDTQYF.